This TCR beta chain is drawn from a study of OX40 agonist ivuxolimab in advanced cancers. Looking at the study overall: Ivuxolimab, which targeted the costimulatory receptor OX40 (CD134), was an agonistic, fully human IgG2 monoclonal antibody. Intravenous ivuxolimab was administered to patients every 2 weeks at six dose levels: 0.01, 0.1, 0.3, 1.5, 3 and 10 mg/kg. Among the approximately 54 dose-escalation patients, about 19 had hepatocellular carcinoma, roughly 15 melanoma, 9 renal cell carcinoma and 9 head and neck cancer. In the dose-escalation cohort, 82.7% of patients were male, and the mean age was roughly 60 years, with a range of roughly 20 to 80. Prior anti-PD-1, anti-PD-L1 or anti-CTLA-4 therapy was permitted, and checkpoint inhibitors had been received by under 50% of dose-escalation patients. Partial responses occurred in three dose-escalation patients, of whom one had hepatocellular carcinoma and two had cutaneous melanoma. Peripheral TCRbeta sequencing aimed to test whether ivuxolimab altered TCR sequence diversity and caused clonal T-cell expansion. The paper describes the monotherapy dose-escalation part (N of about 50 patients) of the phase I trial of ivuxolimab.

What the study reported, not specific to this receptor: Low levels of normalized T-cell clonal expansion were also seen in some nonresponding patients. At doses of 0.1 to 3.0 mg/kg, clonal expansion of both CD4+ and CD8+ blood T cells was observed from baseline to week 6. After ivuxolimab, CD8+ T cells had more expanded clones than CD4+ T cells on average. In the 0.1-3.0 mg/kg groups, partial responders were among the patients with the lowest normalized peripheral clonal expansion, particularly in CD8+ T cells. Which antigens the clonally expanded peripheral T cells were specific for was not determined.

Genomic DNA was isolated from the sorted cells so that the TCRbeta CDR3 region could be sequenced. The immunoSEQ Assay was used for sequencing of TCRbeta CDR3 regions. TCRdb limited this immuneACCESS table to in-frame rearrangements with V and J called. A share of clones is missing; checked studies link under half to unresolved V genes, and the rest is unexplained. The sample contains around 55,000 clones, roughly nine tenths of them found a single time. The ten largest clonotypes hold more than 9% of the sample. The trial excluded patients who had a history of autoimmune disease or who were on systemic immunosuppression. In every dose cohort, peripheral blood was drawn for TCR sequencing at baseline, cycle 4 day 1, and cycle 7 day 1. The samples were drawn from a first-in-human, open-label, multicenter phase I dose-escalation trial of ivuxolimab. Adults with locally advanced or metastatic melanoma, renal cell carcinoma, hepatocellular carcinoma or head and neck squamous cell carcinoma were enrolled in the trial. Before TCR sequencing, CD4+ T cells and CD8+ T cells from peripheral blood were sorted into separate populations.

From the germline V gene (reference sequence), CDR1 is MNHEY and CDR2 is SMNVEV. Relative to germline, V is 4 bases shorter and J is 0 bases shorter, with 10 bases between their ends. From its cysteine to its phenylalanine, the CDR3 spans 15 amino acids. Just CDR3 DNA is preserved here, 45 bases in frame from base 1. In regard to this clone: No cognate antigen has been identified for it. No much larger clonotype is one base removed from it; base qualities were not supplied.

The sample here was CD4+ or CD8+ T cells sorted from blood, taken in a trial of the OX40 agonist ivuxolimab. The TCR originated in an adult with an advanced solid tumor such as melanoma, head and neck, liver or kidney cancer. The chain joins TRBV27 to TRBJ1-5, with the identity of the D gene unclear. The DNA is as follows: TGTGCCAGCAGTTCGTACATAGATAGCAATCAGCCCCAGCATTTT. It specifies CASSSYIDSNQPQHF.